The subject of this entry is one T cell receptor (beta chain). Presentation of ophthalmopathy in the donors involved moderate-to-severe activity, CAS ≥3, NOSPECS ≥4 and a duration under 3 months. The data stem from a study of Graves' ophthalmopathy and Graves' hyperthyroidism. As the template, RNA transcripts were used to amplify TCR beta CDR3 regions. Following a first-round RT-PCR that used HTBI primers, a second-round multiplex PCR was carried out. MiXCR was run by TCRdb on the multiplex PCR reads, yielding one entry per CDR3 protein. The sample holds approximately 500,000 distinct CDR3 sequences, around an eighth seen once. V gave up 1 base and J gave up 6 bases, with 9 bases separating them. Germline CDR1 reads SGHTA; CDR2 reads FQGNSA. The CDR3 consists of 13 residues.

The sequenced material came from blood. The J gene is TRBJ1-2, the V gene TRBV7-2; D is perhaps TRBD1 (5 bases). This clonotype was sampled from a woman in her thirties with Graves' ophthalmopathy. Here the CDR3 reads CASSLGGRDGYTF. The CDR3 region has the DNA TGTGCCAGCAGCTTAGGGGGACGGGATGGCTACACCTTC. The variable domain in full, with the rest retrieved from reference TRBV7-2 and TRBJ1-2, is GAGVSQSPSNKVTEKGKDVELRCDPISGHTALYWYRQSLGQGLEFLIYFQGNSAPDKSGLPSDRFSAERTGGSVSTLTIQRTQQEDSAVYLCASSLGGRDGYTFGSGTRLTVV.